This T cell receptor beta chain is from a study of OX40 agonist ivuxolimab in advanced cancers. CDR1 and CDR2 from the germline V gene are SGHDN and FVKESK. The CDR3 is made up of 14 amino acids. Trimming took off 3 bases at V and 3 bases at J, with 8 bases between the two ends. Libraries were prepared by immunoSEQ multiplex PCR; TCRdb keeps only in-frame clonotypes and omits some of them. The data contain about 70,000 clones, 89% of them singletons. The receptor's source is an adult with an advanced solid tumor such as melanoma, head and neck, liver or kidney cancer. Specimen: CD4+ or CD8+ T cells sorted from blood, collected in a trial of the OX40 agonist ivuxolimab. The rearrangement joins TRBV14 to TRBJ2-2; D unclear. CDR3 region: CASSQGSYTGELFF. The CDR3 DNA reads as TGTGCCAGCAGCCAGGGGTCTTACACCGGGGAGCTGTTTTTT.